This section outlines one TCR beta chain sequence together with its context. The data were obtained in a study of blood T cell repertoires in COVID-19. The J segment lost 6 bases and the V segment lost 5 bases, leaving 4 bases of the junction unmatched. Germline CDR1 reads ENHRY; CDR2 reads SYGVKD. This CDR3 spans 13 amino acids. Assay used: immunoSEQ multiplex PCR; TCRdb lists only in-frame clones, some missing. This table has some 160,000 clones, 88% appearing once. Material: peripheral blood. The TCR comes from a man in his fifties who had recovered from COVID-19. The V gene is TRBV10-3, the J gene TRBJ2-7; 10 positions match TRBD2. CDR3 nucleotides: TGTGCCATCAGTTTCACTAGCGGGGTCGAGCAGTACTTC. Translation: CAISFTSGVEQYF.